Below are 18 T cell receptor beta chains sequenced from a single sample in a study of T cell responses to AZD1222 COVID-19 vaccine. Using immunoSEQ multiplex PCR, the repertoire was profiled, and TCRdb retains in-frame clones only, with some absent. Of approximately 100,000 clones listed, 70% to 90% are singletons. Sequencing was performed on peripheral blood, taken 28 days after the second AZD1222 dose. The receptors come from an adult who received the AZD1222 COVID-19 vaccine.

This chain uses TRBV6-5 with TRBJ1-4; D is unresolved. Trimming took 0 bases from V and 0 from J, leaving 5 bases between them. Germline CDR1 and CDR2: MNHEY and SVGAGI. The length of the CDR3 is 15 residues. The CDR3 region is CASSYSLATNEKLFF. The CDR3 DNA reads TGTGCCAGCAGTTACTCGTTGGCAACTAATGAAAAACTGTTTTTT.

The chain uses TRBV4-1 and TRBJ1-4; 10 bases align to TRBD1. CDR3 length: 14 residues. Germline V gene data show CDR1 as MGHRA and CDR2 as YSYEKL. J lost 5 bases, V lost 7 bases, and 4 bases had no gene match. CDR3 loop: CASKDRGNNEKLFF. The DNA for the CDR3 is TGCGCCAGCAAGGACAGGGGGAACAATGAAAAACTGTTTTTT.

The chain is built from TRBV6-5 and TRBJ1-1; D call uncertain. The CDR3 runs to 14 residues. V was trimmed by 0 bases and J by 7 bases, leaving 12 bases between them. Germline CDR1 is MNHEY and CDR2 is SVGAGI. CDR3 DNA: TGTGCCAGCAGTTACTCTAGGACCCACAATGAAGCTTTCTTT. Its translation is CASSYSRTHNEAFF.

The V gene is TRBV10-2, the J gene TRBJ1-5, with TRBD1 as a possible D gene (5 bases). CDR3 length equals 15 residues. V lost 3 bases and J 6 bases, leaving 15 bases between the germline ends. Germline V gives CDR1 WSHSY, CDR2 SAAADI. In DNA, the CDR3 is TGCGCCAGCAGTGAAAGGGGAGGAAACCTTCAGCCCCAGCATTTT. Translation: CASSERGGNLQPQHF.

The chain is built from TRBV15 and TRBJ2-7; a possible D gene is TRBD1 (6 bases). Germline values: CDR1 LNHNV, CDR2 YYDKDF (reference sequence). Trimming pared 4 bases from V and 7 bases from J, leaving 14 bases between. This CDR3 spans 13 amino acids. The CDR3 region is CATSTDLRGEQYF. The DNA for the CDR3 is TGTGCCACCAGCACGGACCTGAGGGGGGAGCAGTACTTC.

CDR3: CAWSKAGSYEQYF. CDR3 bases: TGTGCCTGGAGTAAAGCAGGCTCCTACGAGCAGTACTTC. The chain employs TRBV30 and TRBJ2-7; D uncertain. The CDR3 totals 13 residues. The germline V gene encodes CDR1 GTSNPN and CDR2 SVGIG (reference sequence). Trimming removed 2 bases at V and 0 bases at J, with 8 bases between.

This clone has more than one count but fewer than ten. This sequence joins TRBV7-3 and TRBJ2-3, with TRBD1 matching over 8 bases. The CDR3 has 14 residues. Germline V gene sequence: CDR1 SGHTA, CDR2 FQGTGA. V lost 3 bases and J lost 4; bases outside the gene matches: 3. The CDR3 reads CASSFDRGPDTQYF. For the CDR3, the DNA is TGTGCCAGCAGCTTCGACAGGGGCCCAGATACGCAGTATTTT.

The genes are TRBV6-5 and TRBJ2-7, with a possible D match to TRBD1 (6 bases). V shed 6 bases and J shed 6 bases, with 15 bases lying between them. The germline CDR1 and CDR2 sequences are MNHEY and SVGAGI. The CDR3 spans 13 residues. Here the CDR3 reads CASSYLRGAEQYF. CDR3 nucleotide sequence: TGTGCCAGCAGCTACCTCAGGGGAGCCGAGCAGTACTTC.

The chain couples TRBV13 to TRBJ2-1; 7 positions match TRBD2. V dropped 0 bases and J dropped 8; count of bases not matched to a gene: 10. CDR3 length equals 16 residues. Germline values: CDR1 PRHDT, CDR2 FYEKMQ (reference sequence). CDR3 sequence (DNA): TGTGCCAGCAGCTTAGGGTTGGCGGGAGTTACAGATGAGCAGTTCTTC. This codes for CASSLGLAGVTDEQFF.

The chain employs TRBV3-1 (or the pseudogene TRBV3-2) and TRBJ2-2; no firm D call. The V end was cut by 4 bases, the J end by 6 bases, with 12 bases between. This CDR3 spans 14 amino acids. CDR1 and CDR2 from the germline V gene are LGHDT and YNNKEL (reference sequence). The CDR3 reads CASSPPRGSGELFF. Written as DNA, the CDR3 is TGTGCCAGCAGCCCCCCTAGAGGTTCCGGGGAGCTGTTTTTT.

This sequence joins TRBV7-9 and TRBJ2-7; 9 nucleotides line up with TRBD1. The V gene's germline CDR1 is SEHNR and CDR2 FQNEAQ (reference sequence). The CDR3 sequence is 16 residues long. The trim removed 0 bases at V and 5 bases at J, leaving 8 bases unmatched. The CDR3 nucleotides are TGTGCCAGCAGCTTAGCGCCGTCCCGGGACAGGGACGAGCAGTACTTC. Its protein is CASSLAPSRDRDEQYF.

This clone occurred a few times. V usage is TRBV30 and J usage is TRBJ1-5; unclear D gene. The germline V and J ends were trimmed by 4 bases and 4 bases, with 11 bases remaining between them. The CDR3 consists of 13 residues. Germline lookup yields CDR1 GTSNPN and CDR2 SVGIG (reference sequence). The CDR3 DNA reads as TGTGCCTGGAATGTTCGGAGTAATCAGCCCCAGCATTTT. Protein product: CAWNVRSNQPQHF. Variable domain in full (rest from reference TRBV30 and TRBJ1-5): SQTIHQWPATLVQPVGSPLSLECTVEGTSNPNLYWYRQAAGRGLQLLFYSVGIGQISSEVPQNLSASRPQDRQFILSSKKLLLSDSGFYLCAWNVRSNQPQHFGDGTRLSIL.

The J gene is TRBJ2-1, the V gene TRBV27, with D tentatively TRBD1 (5 bases). Trimming pared 2 bases from V and 1 base from J, leaving 9 bases between. The CDR3 has 15 amino acids. Per germline, CDR1 MNHEY and CDR2 SMNVEV (reference sequence). CDR3 sequence (DNA): TGTGCCAGCAGTTTAATCCAGGGATCCTACAATGAGCAGTTCTTC. Residues: CASSLIQGSYNEQFF.

Within the sample, this clone is medium-sized. As DNA, the CDR3 is TGTGCCAGCAGCTTACCAGGGGGCGCGGAGGAAAAACTGTTTTTT. It yields the protein CASSLPGGAEEKLFF. The rearrangement joins TRBV7-9 to TRBJ1-4; 8 nucleotides match TRBD1. CDR3 size: 15 residues. Germline V lookup: CDR1 SEHNR, CDR2 FQNEAQ (reference sequence). Losses at the gene ends were 2 bases for V and 8 bases for J; bases not matched to a gene: 7.

V usage is TRBV7-3 and J usage is TRBJ2-3, with D possibly TRBD1 on 6 matching bases. CDR3 size: 14 residues. V gave up 4 bases and J gave up 2 bases, with 10 bases separating them. Looked up from germline, CDR1 is SGHTA and CDR2 is FQGTGA. The chain's CDR3 is CASSSDRYTDTQYF. CDR3 sequence (DNA): TGTGCCAGCAGCTCGGACAGATACACAGATACGCAGTATTTT.

The chain is built from TRBV6-1 and TRBJ2-1, with D possibly matching TRBD1 (5 bases). Germline assignment: CDR1 MNHNS and CDR2 SASEGT. The CDR3 has 18 residues. The V gene lost 4 bases and the J gene lost 2 bases, with 21 bases spanning the gap. This CDR3 reads CASSGARGQGTAYNEQFF. CDR3 bases: TGTGCCAGCAGTGGGGCCCGAGGTCAGGGAACGGCCTACAATGAGCAGTTCTTC.

The chain is built from TRBV25-1 and TRBJ2-2; D perhaps matches TRBD1 (6 bases). The CDR3 consists of 14 residues. CDR1 MGHDK and CDR2 SYGVNS come from the germline V gene. Trimming cost V 3 bases and J 5 bases, with 10 bases left between them. The CDR3 coding sequence is TGTGCCAGCAGTGATCGGACAGAAACCGGGGAGCTGTTTTTT. This translates into CASSDRTETGELFF.

This chain uses TRBV7-2 with TRBJ1-5; a weak D match, TRBD1 (5 bases). Germline values: CDR1 SGHTA, CDR2 FQGNSA. Trimming stripped 5 bases from V and 9 bases from J, with 14 bases between. The length of the CDR3 is 13 residues. The CDR3, as DNA: TGTGCCAGCAGCCCTGTGGGGGTGAGGCCCCAGCATTTT. Translation: CASSPVGVRPQHF.